The T cell receptor beta chain described here comes from a study of blood T cell repertoires in COVID-19. Assay used: immunoSEQ multiplex PCR; TCRdb lists only in-frame clones, some missing. The table lists 270,000 or so clones, roughly 87% of them singletons. As for this clone: The junction departs from the called germline gene at one end, perhaps through a read error. Other DNA variants within this sample encode the same CDR3.

Germline V gene lookup returns CDR1 SGDLS and CDR2 YYNGEE. The CDR3 totals 15 residues. V is TRBV9 and J is TRBJ2-3; TRBD1 is a possible D gene (6 bases). The specimen sequenced was peripheral blood. The TCR was taken from a human donor in a cohort sampled during active COVID-19. The CDR3 DNA reads TGTGCTAGCAGCGTTGCCTGGGGGCCCGGAGATACGCAGTATTTT. Amino acids: CASSVAWGPGDTQYF.